A single sample gave rise to the 4 T cell receptor beta chains below, sequenced in a study of STAT5B mutations in CD4+ large granular lymphocyte leukemia (dated 2022 in TCRdb). Libraries came from the immunoSEQ multiplex PCR assay. In its TCRdb copy, this immuneACCESS table keeps in-frame sequences only and misses some clones. Where compared with another copy, unresolved V genes explain less than half of these, and the others have no known cause. The sample yields under 55,000 clones; just over 85% were counted once. Of the sample, about 3% is held by the ten largest clones. The sequenced sample was CD4+ T cells from blood buffy coats. The receptors shown here come from a human donor in good health.

The rearrangement links TRBV5-1 to TRBJ1-1; D gene ambiguous. Between the trimmed V and J ends, which lost 0 bases and 0 bases, there was a span of 6 bases. CDR3 size: 14 residues. Germline V gene sequence: CDR1 SGHRS, CDR2 YFSETQ. Written as DNA, the CDR3 is TGCGCCAGCAGCTTGGACGGGATGAACACTGAAGCTTTCTTT. Translating it yields CASSLDGMNTEAFF.

The chain recombines TRBV30 with TRBJ2-5; unclear D gene. V dropped 4 bases and J dropped 0 bases, with 9 bases sitting between them. This CDR3 has 13 amino acids. Germline V lookup: CDR1 GTSNPN, CDR2 SVGIG (reference sequence). DNA of the CDR3: TGTGCCTGGACCAGGCAGTACCAAGAGACCCAGTACTTC. Residues: CAWTRQYQETQYF.

This chain joins TRBV25-1 and TRBJ1-3; D unresolved. Trimming left V 3 bases short and J 2 bases short, with 5 bases between. Germline V CDR1 and CDR2: MGHDK, SYGVNS. The CDR3 length is 13 residues. The CDR3 DNA sequence: TGTGCCAGCAGTGATCTAACTGGAAACACCATATATTTT. Translating it yields CASSDLTGNTIYF.

The chain joins TRBV10-3 to TRBJ2-7; 9 positions agree with TRBD2. Looked up from germline, CDR1 is ENHRY and CDR2 is SYGVKD. The CDR3 extends over 16 amino acids. V lost 4 bases, J lost 2 bases, and 9 bases stayed unmatched. DNA for the CDR3: TGTGCCATCAGTGTGACTAGCGGACGGGGGACCTACGAGCAGTACTTC. Its translation is CAISVTSGRGTYEQYF.